The 17 T cell receptor beta chains listed next were all sequenced from one sample in a study of OX40 agonist ivuxolimab in advanced cancers. Only in-frame clones appear in the TCRdb table, and some are missing; sequencing was by immunoSEQ multiplex PCR. In the table there are about 56,000 clones, about 80% of which are singletons. This sample comprised CD4+ or CD8+ T cells sorted from blood, obtained in a trial of the OX40 agonist ivuxolimab. These receptors were collected from an adult with an advanced solid tumor such as melanoma, head and neck, liver or kidney cancer.

This clone was observed a few times. This chain links TRBV4-1 with TRBJ1-1; TRBD1 is a possible D gene (5 bases). The CDR3 length is 14 residues. The V end was cut by 0 bases, the J end by 1 base, with 6 bases between. Looked up from germline, CDR1 is MGHRA and CDR2 is YSYEKL. DNA of the CDR3: TGCGCCAGCAGCCAAGAGGACAAGAACACTGAAGCTTTCTTT. Encoded protein: CASSQEDKNTEAFF.

V is TRBV6-6 and J is TRBJ1-2; a possible D gene is TRBD1 (6 bases). Germline loops: CDR1 MNHNY, CDR2 SVGAGI (reference sequence). This CDR3 is 15 amino acids long. Trimming removed 4 bases at V and 6 bases at J, with 18 bases between. CDR3 protein: CASSSYRGAGDGYTF. For the CDR3, the DNA is TGTGCCAGCAGTTCGTATAGGGGGGCGGGGGATGGCTACACCTTC.

This rearrangement joins TRBV29-1 to TRBJ2-5; D may be TRBD2 (5 bases). The CDR3 contains 14 residues. CDR1 and CDR2 (germline): SQVTM, ANQGSEA. V gave up 6 bases and J gave up 1 base, with 15 bases separating them. The CDR3 DNA reads TGCAGCGTCTACGACCTTGCGGGCCAAGAGACCCAGTACTTC. Its translation: CSVYDLAGQETQYF.

This clone has a single count. This chain links TRBV6-1 with TRBJ2-7; D is possibly TRBD2 (5 bases). The CDR3 is 13 residues long. Germline CDR1 reads MNHNS; CDR2 reads SASEGT. V gave up 10 bases and J gave up 3 bases, with 16 bases separating them. CDR3 in amino acids: CATNWSGNYEQYF. The CDR3 nucleotides read TGTGCCACTAATTGGTCCGGGAACTACGAGCAGTACTTC.

There are a few counts of this clone. The chain recombines TRBV18 with TRBJ2-5; D is undetermined. The CDR3 has 12 residues. Germline assignment: CDR1 KGHSH and CDR2 LQKENI. The V and J ends lost 3 bases and 1 base respectively, with 3 bases between them. The CDR3 nucleotides read TGTGCCAGCTCACCCGGCCAAGAGACCCAGTACTTC. Translated: CASSPGQETQYF.

Ten or more counts support this clone. The CDR3 sequence: CASSSYPERDGYTF. Written as DNA, the CDR3 is TGTGCCAGTAGTTCGTACCCCGAAAGGGATGGCTACACCTTC. This chain joins TRBV19 and TRBJ1-2; D ambiguous. Germline assignment: CDR1 LNHDA and CDR2 SQIVND (reference sequence). The ends were cut back, 5 bases at V and 6 bases at J, with 16 bases in the middle. This CDR3 contains 14 residues.

J is TRBJ2-3 and V is TRBV5-4; no reliable D call. The germline V and J ends were trimmed by 0 bases and 4 bases, with 6 bases remaining between them. The CDR3 runs to 13 residues. CDR1 is SGHNT, CDR2 YYREEE, per germline (reference sequence). This CDR3 is CASSLVSSDTQYF. CDR3 coding DNA: TGTGCCAGCAGCTTGGTAAGCTCAGATACGCAGTATTTT.

V usage is TRBV27 and J usage is TRBJ2-5; 11 bases agree with TRBD2. The V gene's germline CDR1 is MNHEY and CDR2 SMNVEV (reference sequence). CDR3 length: 16 amino acids. After removal of 6 bases from V and 4 bases from J, the junction contained 10 bases not matched to a gene. The CDR3: CASSRTLGTSGETQYF. CDR3 bases: TGTGCCAGCAGCCGCACCCTCGGGACTAGCGGAGAGACCCAGTACTTC.

This chain links TRBV6-5 with TRBJ1-1; 10 bases fit TRBD1. Per germline, CDR1 MNHEY and CDR2 SVGAGI. Trimming removed 7 bases from V and 6 bases from J; junction bases left unmatched: 8. The CDR3 runs 14 residues. The CDR3 reads CASIPGQGISEAFF. The DNA for the CDR3 is TGTGCCAGCATTCCGGGACAGGGGATATCTGAAGCTTTCTTT.

The chain links TRBV5-6 to TRBJ2-1; possibly TRBD2 for D (5 bases). Germline V lookup: CDR1 SGHDT, CDR2 YYEEEE. The CDR3 has 15 amino acids. V lost 1 base and J lost 4, with 12 bases in between. CDR3 DNA: TGTGCCAGCAGCTTGCTGGCGGGTTGGTACAATGAGCAGTTCTTC. Protein: CASSLLAGWYNEQFF.

The V call is TRBV2, the J call TRBJ2-7; 7 nucleotides align to TRBD1. The V segment lost 7 bases and the J segment 7 bases; nucleotides outside the gene matches: 13. The V gene's germline CDR1 is SNHLY and CDR2 FYNNEI. This CDR3 spans 14 amino acids. The chain's CDR3 is CASIPTGWGEEQYF. The CDR3 DNA follows: TGTGCCAGCATACCGACAGGGTGGGGCGAAGAGCAGTACTTC.

The rearrangement joins TRBV28 to TRBJ2-7; 9 nucleotides line up with TRBD1. CDR1 MDHEN and CDR2 SYDVKM come from the germline V gene. Trimming removed 6 bases from V and 6 bases from J; junction bases left unmatched: 15. This CDR3 region has 16 residues. The CDR3 DNA reads TGTGCCAGCAGCCCCACCCCACAGGGGGCGCGGGGCGAGCAGTACTTC. Its translation: CASSPTPQGARGEQYF.

The chain employs TRBV2 and TRBJ2-2; D perhaps matches TRBD2 (7 bases). There are 15 residues in the CDR3. Per the germline V gene, CDR1 is SNHLY and CDR2 is FYNNEI. Trimming took 8 bases from V and 1 from J, leaving 14 bases between them. For the CDR3, the DNA is TGTGCCAGCGGGAGGGGGGAAGGGAACACCGGGGAGCTGTTTTTT. It is translated as CASGRGEGNTGELFF.

This clone was counted between two and nine times. The chain combines TRBV27 with TRBJ2-2; no definite D call. The V end lost 6 bases, the J end lost 2 bases, and 10 bases lay between the germline ends. From germline, CDR1 is MNHEY and CDR2 SMNVEV (reference sequence). The CDR3 is 14 residues long. The CDR3 nucleotides read TGTGCCAGCAGCATTTGGGGTAACACCGGGGAGCTGTTTTTT. Translated: CASSIWGNTGELFF.

This sequence joins TRBV11-1 and TRBJ2-7; a possible D gene is TRBD2 (5 bases). Trimming removed 2 bases from V and 9 bases from J, with 23 bases in between. Germline loops: CDR1 SGHAT, CDR2 FQDESV (reference sequence). This CDR3 is 16 amino acids long. The CDR3 DNA follows: TGTGCCAGCAGCTTACCGCGAGACGGGAACTACGAGTGGCAGTACTTC. Translation gives CASSLPRDGNYEWQYF. Variable domain in full (rest from reference TRBV11-1 and TRBJ2-7): EAEVAQSPRYKITEKSQAVAFWCDPISGHATLYWYRQILGQGPELLVQFQDESVVDDSQLPKDRFSAERLKGVDSTLKIQPAELGDSAMYLCASSLPRDGNYEWQYFGPGTRLTVT.

V and J are TRBV29-1 and TRBJ2-7; TRBD2 matches 7 bases. Germline V gene data show CDR1 as SQVTM and CDR2 as ANQGSEA. The CDR3 spans 14 residues. Trimming removed 5 bases from V and 4 bases from J; junction bases left unmatched: 11. CDR3 sequence: CSVLGGRLNYEQYF. In DNA, the CDR3 is TGCAGCGTTTTGGGGGGGAGGTTAAATTACGAGCAGTACTTC.

This clone was counted only a few times. This chain links TRBV2 with TRBJ1-1; 7 positions agree with TRBD1. Germline CDR1 reads SNHLY; CDR2 reads FYNNEI. CDR3 size: 13 residues. V gave up 5 bases and J gave up 4 bases; unmatched junction bases: 4. The CDR3 nucleotides read TGTGCCAGCAGTCTGGGACAGAGCACTGAAGCTTTCTTT. Translating it yields CASSLGQSTEAFF.